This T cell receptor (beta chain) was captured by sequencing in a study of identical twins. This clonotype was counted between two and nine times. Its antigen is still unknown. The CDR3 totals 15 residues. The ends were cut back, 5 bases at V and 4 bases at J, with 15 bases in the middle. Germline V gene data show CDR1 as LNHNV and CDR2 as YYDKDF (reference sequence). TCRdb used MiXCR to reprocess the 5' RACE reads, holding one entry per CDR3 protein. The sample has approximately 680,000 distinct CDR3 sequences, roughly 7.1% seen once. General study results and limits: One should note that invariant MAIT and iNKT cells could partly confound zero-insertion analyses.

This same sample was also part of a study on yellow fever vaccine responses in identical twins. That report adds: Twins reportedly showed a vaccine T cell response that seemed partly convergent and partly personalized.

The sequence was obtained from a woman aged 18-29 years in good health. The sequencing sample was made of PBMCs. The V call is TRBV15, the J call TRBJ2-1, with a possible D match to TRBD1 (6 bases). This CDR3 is CATSLRQDPYNEQFF. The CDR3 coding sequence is TGTGCCACCAGCCTTCGACAGGATCCTTACAATGAGCAGTTCTTC. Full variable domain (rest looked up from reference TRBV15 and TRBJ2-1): DAMVIQNPRYQVTQFGKPVTLSCSQTLNHNVMYWYQQKSSQAPKLLFHYYDKDFNNEADTPDNFQSRRPNTSFCFLDIRSPGLGDTAMYLCATSLRQDPYNEQFFGPGTRLTVL.